There are a few counts of the clone carrying this T cell receptor beta chain. The antigen is not known. The data derive from a study of CD8 T cells in ankylosing spondylitis. It was by quantitative 5'-RACE with molecular barcodes that TCR beta libraries were made. TCRdb recomputed calls from the 5' RACE reads with MiXCR, one row per CDR3 protein. The data contain about 460,000 distinct CDR3 sequences, less than 6% of them singletons. General study findings and limits: Blood from ankylosing spondylitis patients appeared to carry a characteristic roughly 8-variant TCR beta motif. CD8+ disease-linked clones were present at relatively low frequencies in blood.

In germline, CDR1 is MNHEY, CDR2 SVGAGI. Trimming took off 0 bases at V and 4 bases at J, with 12 bases between the two ends. The CDR3 contains 15 residues. Specimen: blood, either unsorted or a sorted T cell fraction (not recorded which). The gene calls are TRBV6-5 and TRBJ1-1; the D gene is possibly TRBD1 (5 bases). The sequence came from a male donor with ankylosing spondylitis. CDR3 amino acids: CASSYSIPGTTEAFF. Here the CDR3 DNA reads TGTGCCAGCAGTTACTCGATACCTGGGACCACTGAAGCTTTCTTT.